Described below is a single TCR beta chain sequence and its context. This clonotype occurred a few times. What this receptor recognizes is not known. The record has no base qualities; no much larger clone is one base away. PBMCs were isolated by Ficoll-Paque density gradient centrifugation. The listed sequencing device is Illumina NovaSeq 6000. cDNA libraries for TCRalpha and TCRbeta were prepared by 5'RACE using constant-segment primers, with sample barcodes and unique molecular identifiers added. RNA was extracted from every sample with Trizol reagent. Amplification of the libraries took two PCR steps, and the second step added a second sample barcode plus Illumina TruSeq adapters. Libraries were sequenced on an Illumina NovaSeq with 2 x 150 bp paired-end reads. Per the authors' processing: Demultiplexing of reads and collapsing into UMI-guided consensus sequences were performed with migec v1.2.7. Using mixcr v2.1.11, UMI consensuses were aligned to TRA and TRB V and J templates and then assembled into clonotypes. A clonotype was counted as expanded or contracted only when both edgeR and NoisET called the clonotype significant, with the noise models trained on biological replicates. For edgeR calls, the cutoffs were a false discovery rate-adjusted p below 0.01 and a log2 fold-change threshold of 1. As an exploratory analysis of dynamics, max-normalized trajectories of the 1000 most abundant clonotypes were examined by PCA with hierarchical clustering. Separately sequenced CD4+ and CD8+ repertoires were used to assign a CD4 or CD8 phenotype to each responding clone. TCRdb reprocessing: public reads trimmed at Q25 with fastp, clones called with MiXCR, in-frame beta chains kept. Here each entry gathers all rows of one CDR3 protein and keeps the most common genes and DNA. The V and J calls were not made by the authors but by TCRdb's processing. This sample comprises 350,000 to 500,000 distinct CDR3 sequences, around 19% of them detected only once. The ten most abundant clones make up approximately 8.4% of the sample.

The sample comes from a study of T-cell memory formation after mild COVID-19 (dated by TCRdb to the early 2020s). Looking at the study overall: TCR sequence clusters from the two donors were largely donor specific. Longitudinal TCRalpha and TCRbeta repertoire sequencing tracked T-cell clones expanding and contracting after mild COVID-19 in two donors. Two young, previously healthy adult volunteers made up the cohort, one male and one female. Overall results and qualifications from the work: Contracting CD4+ clones turned up mainly in the CM and EM memory subsets, whereas EMRA was where CD8+ clones were enriched. Some responding clones were detected in pre-infection memory, which suggested that pre-existing cross-reactive memory T cells had joined the SARS-CoV-2 response. Only two mild cases were covered by the study, and larger cohorts that include severe cases with pre-infection samples were considered necessary. SARS-CoV-2 specificity of the second-wave clones peaking on day 37 was not confirmed. Clones that contracted from day 15 to 85 showed balanced CD4/CD8 phenotypes, whereas a second wave of clones that expanded from day 15 to 37 leaned towards CD4+.

The CDR3 goes from the cysteine to the phenylalanine over 15 residues. Only the CDR3 portion is preserved as DNA: 45 bases, with reading frame beginning at the first base. The germline V gene specifies SGHTA as CDR1 and FQGTGA as CDR2. The trim is 1 base for V and 4 bases for J, with a gap of 11 bases between the germline ends. In this chain, TRBV7-3 is recombined with TRBJ1-5; TRBD1 is a weak D gene call, 6 bases matching. Sequencing input: PBMCs or a T cell subset sorted from them (not recorded which). This receptor was obtained from an adult woman who had mild COVID-19 (a few samples of this study predate the infection). The sample titles of this study are shuffled in the database, so cell type and time point are left out; the donor was told from shared clones. CDR3 reads: CASSLNRVPNQPQHF. The sequenced DNA is TGTGCCAGCAGCTTAAACAGGGTCCCTAATCAGCCCCAGCATTTT.